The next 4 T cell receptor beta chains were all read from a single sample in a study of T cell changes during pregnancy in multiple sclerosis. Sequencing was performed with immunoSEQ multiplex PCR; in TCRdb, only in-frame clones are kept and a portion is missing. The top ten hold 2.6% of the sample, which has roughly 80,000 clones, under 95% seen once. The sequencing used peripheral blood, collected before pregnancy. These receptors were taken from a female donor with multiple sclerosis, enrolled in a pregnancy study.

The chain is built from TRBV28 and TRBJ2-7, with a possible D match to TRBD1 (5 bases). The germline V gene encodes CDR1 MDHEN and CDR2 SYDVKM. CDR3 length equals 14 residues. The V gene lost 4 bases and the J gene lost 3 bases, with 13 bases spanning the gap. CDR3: CASSSRTQYYEQYF. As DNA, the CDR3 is TGTGCCAGCAGTTCCCGGACACAATACTACGAGCAGTACTTC.

The CDR3 DNA is TGCGCCAGCAGCGCCGGGACAGGGGTTGGCGGGGAGCTGTTTTTT. As protein: CASSAGTGVGGELFF. This chain connects TRBV5-1 to TRBJ2-2; 10 bases match TRBD1. This CDR3 spans 15 amino acids. CDR1 SGHRS and CDR2 YFSETQ come from the germline V gene. Trimming removed 4 bases from V and 7 bases from J; junction bases left unmatched: 7. The whole variable domain, filled in from reference TRBV5-1 and TRBJ2-2, reads KAGVTQTPRYLIKTRGQQVTLSCSPISGHRSVSWYQQTPGQGLQFLFEYFSETQRNKGNFPGRFSGRQFSNSRSEMNVSTLELGDSALYLCASSAGTGVGGELFFGEGSRLTVL.

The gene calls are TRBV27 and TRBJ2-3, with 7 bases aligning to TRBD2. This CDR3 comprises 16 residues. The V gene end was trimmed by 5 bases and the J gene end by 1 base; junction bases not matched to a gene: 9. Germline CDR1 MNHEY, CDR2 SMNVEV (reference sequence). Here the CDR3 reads CASSEWGGSGTDTQYF. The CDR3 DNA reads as TGTGCCAGCAGTGAGTGGGGAGGGTCTGGCACAGATACGCAGTATTTT.

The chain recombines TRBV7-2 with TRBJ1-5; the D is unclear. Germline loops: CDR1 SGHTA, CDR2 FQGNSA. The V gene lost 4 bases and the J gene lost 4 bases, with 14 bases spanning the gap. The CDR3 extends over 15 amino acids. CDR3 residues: CASSYRDQANQPQHF. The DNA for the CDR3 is TGTGCCAGCAGCTATAGAGACCAAGCGAATCAGCCCCAGCATTTT.